This entry lists 26 T cell receptor beta chains sequenced from one sample in a study of a mutant IDH1 vaccine in newly diagnosed glioma. Sequencing was performed with immunoSEQ multiplex PCR; in TCRdb, only in-frame clones are kept and a portion is missing. Seen here are approximately 57,000 clones, approximately 79% observed once, and the top ten hold approximately 3.1%. These receptors' targets are unknown. This sample's time point: week 5, during vaccination. Each vaccine dose was 300 ug of mutant IDH1 20-mer peptide, with topical imiquimod. This sample comprised PBMCs, obtained from a glioma patient whose treatment included an IDH1 peptide vaccine. Receptor source: a young woman with glioma. Some clones in this sample may be carry-over from other donors' samples.

The rearrangement links TRBV18 to TRBJ2-3; 7 bases align to TRBD2. Germline CDR1 reads KGHSH; CDR2 reads LQKENI. There are 15 residues in the CDR3. Losses at the gene ends were 2 bases for V and 1 base for J; bases not matched to a gene: 3. The CDR3, as DNA: TGTGCCAGCTCACCATCCCGGGGGGGCACAGATACGCAGTATTTT. Translated, it gives CASSPSRGGTDTQYF.

V and J are TRBV6-5 and TRBJ2-3; unclear D gene. Germline CDR1 MNHEY, CDR2 SVGAGI. V was shortened by 5 bases and J by 1 base, with 7 bases between the two germline ends. The CDR3 has 13 residues. The CDR3 DNA reads TGTGCCAGCAGTCGCAGCCGCACAGATACGCAGTATTTT. Its protein is CASSRSRTDTQYF.

The V gene is TRBV19, the J gene TRBJ1-2, with D uncertain. The CDR3 is 13 amino acids. CDR1 is LNHDA, CDR2 SQIVND, per germline (reference sequence). The V end lost 3 bases, the J end lost 4 bases, and 9 bases lay between the germline ends. CDR3 residues: CASSILGSYGYTF. The CDR3, as DNA: TGTGCCAGTAGTATTTTGGGCAGCTATGGCTACACCTTC.

This clone was counted a few times. The V gene is TRBV29-1, the J gene TRBJ1-1; TRBD1 aligns across 8 bases. This CDR3 region has 13 residues. Germline assignment: CDR1 SQVTM and CDR2 ANQGSEA. Unmatched junction bases numbered 3, after V lost 4 bases and J lost 2 bases. The CDR3 coding sequence is TGCAGCGTTGTGACAGGGGCCAACACTGAAGCTTTCTTT. It yields the protein CSVVTGANTEAFF.

The chain uses TRBV28 and TRBJ1-1, with D maybe TRBD1 (5 bases). Germline V gene lookup returns CDR1 MDHEN and CDR2 SYDVKM. Trimming shortened V by 4 bases and J by 6 bases, and 12 bases separated the two germline ends. This CDR3 is 13 amino acids long. The CDR3 region is CASSSHQGSEAFF. CDR3 DNA: TGTGCCAGCAGTTCACATCAGGGATCTGAAGCTTTCTTT.

The DNA for the CDR3 is TGTGCCAGCAGTGACAGAAATAGCAATCAGCCCCAGCATTTT. It yields the protein CASSDRNSNQPQHF. This chain uses TRBV6-6 with TRBJ1-5; the D gene is possibly TRBD1 (5 bases). Trimming removed 5 bases from V and 0 bases from J, with 8 bases in between. In germline, CDR1 is MNHNY, CDR2 SVGAGI (reference sequence). The CDR3 runs 14 residues.

Comment on this clone: At one end the junction does not follow the germline gene, possibly because of a read error. The chain is built from TRBV30 and TRBJ1-1; no clear D. This CDR3 region has 12 residues. Germline values: CDR1 GTSNPN, CDR2 SVGIG (reference sequence). DNA for the CDR3: TGTGCCTGGGGTCCTACTAACACTGAAGCTTCCTTT. Translating gives CAWGPTNTEASF.

The chain carries TRBV29-1 and TRBJ1-1; 8 nucleotides agree with TRBD1. Germline V gene lookup returns CDR1 SQVTM and CDR2 ANQGSEA. This CDR3 is built from 14 residues. Germline trimming cut 6 bases from V and 0 bases from J; bases unmatched to any gene: 6. CDR3 residues: CSVSPGGVNTEAFF. The CDR3 DNA follows: TGCAGCGTGTCACCAGGGGGCGTGAACACTGAAGCTTTCTTT.

The V and J genes are TRBV5-6 and TRBJ2-3; possible D gene TRBD1, 5 bases. V lost 4 bases to trimming and J lost 2 bases, with 20 bases between them. CDR1 is SGHDT and CDR2 is YYEEEE in the germline V gene. The CDR3 is made up of 17 amino acids. This CDR3 is CASSGQGPRIYTDTQYF. CDR3 DNA sequence: TGTGCCAGCAGCGGGCAGGGTCCTCGTATTTACACAGATACGCAGTATTTT.

The J gene is TRBJ2-7, the V gene TRBV19; TRBD1 or TRBD2 may be the D gene (5 bases each). Germline V gene data show CDR1 as LNHDA and CDR2 as SQIVND (reference sequence). This CDR3 region has 13 residues. V shed 6 bases and J shed 5 bases, with 14 bases lying between them. The CDR3 here is CASRTGTMNEQYF. CDR3 nucleotide sequence: TGTGCCAGTAGGACCGGGACGATGAACGAGCAGTACTTC.

As regards this clone: Sequence at one end of the junction differs from germline and may be a read error. J is TRBJ2-7 and V is TRBV5-6, with TRBD1 as a possible D gene (6 bases). Germline-derived CDR1 and CDR2 are SGHDT and YYEEEE. The CDR3 runs to 14 residues. As DNA, the CDR3 is TGTGCCAGCAGCTTGGGGGCAAGTACAGGGACACCGGTCTTC. Translating gives CASSLGASTGTPVF. Supplemented by reference TRBV5-6 and TRBJ2-7, the full variable domain reads DAGVTQSPTHLIKTRGQQVTLRCSPKSGHDTVSWYQQALGQGPQFIFQYYEEEERQRGNFPDRFSGHQFPNYSSELNVNALLLGDSALYLCASSLGASTGTPVFGPGTRLTVT.

This clone was found a few times. The CDR3 protein is CASSEYPTGGELFF. CDR3 coding DNA: TGTGCCAGCAGTGAATACCCTACAGGCGGGGAGCTGTTTTTT. The gene calls are TRBV2 and TRBJ2-2, with D possibly being TRBD1 (5 bases). The germline CDR1 and CDR2 sequences are SNHLY and FYNNEI. The CDR3 sequence is 14 residues long. V was trimmed by 2 bases and J by 7 bases, leaving 11 bases between them.

The J gene is TRBJ1-1, the V gene TRBV11-2, with D unresolved. V lost 8 bases, J lost 1 base, and 5 bases lay in between. This CDR3 is built from 11 residues. Per germline, CDR1 SGHAT and CDR2 FQNNGV. CDR3 DNA: TGTGCCAGCGGCTGGAACACTGAAGCTTTCTTT. Translation gives CASGWNTEAFF.

This chain links TRBV25-1 with TRBJ2-7; D is ambiguous. This CDR3 has 14 amino acids. CDR1 and CDR2 (germline): MGHDK, SYGVNS. Trimming took 5 bases from V and 2 from J, leaving 13 bases between them. CDR3 bases: TGTGCCAGCAGTACAAGAACTCCCCCCTACGAGCAGTACTTC. Translating gives CASSTRTPPYEQYF.

The V and J genes are TRBV25-1 and TRBJ2-7; D ambiguous. The CDR3 runs to 11 residues. V shed 7 bases and J shed 0 bases, with 4 bases lying between them. The germline gives CDR1 MGHDK, CDR2 SYGVNS. DNA of the CDR3: TGTGCCAGCACCTTCTCCTACGAGCAGTACTTC. It codes for CASTFSYEQYF.

The V call is TRBV29-1, the J call TRBJ2-3; D is possibly TRBD1 or TRBD2 (5 bases each). In germline, CDR1 is SQVTM, CDR2 ANQGSEA. Trimming shortened V by 1 base and J by 1 base, and 9 bases separated the two germline ends. The CDR3 sequence is 14 residues long. Here the CDR3 DNA reads TGCAGCGTTGAAGGGGGGTTTGGCACAGATACGCAGTATTTT. This gives the protein CSVEGGFGTDTQYF.

V and J are TRBV18 and TRBJ2-3; 9 bases line up with TRBD1. After removal of 0 bases from V and 3 bases from J, the junction contained 4 bases not matched to a gene. Germline values: CDR1 KGHSH, CDR2 LQKENI. This CDR3 has 16 amino acids. The CDR3 coding sequence is TGTGCCAGCTCACCACCGGGGGACAGGGTGACAGATACGCAGTATTTT. It encodes CASSPPGDRVTDTQYF.

J is TRBJ1-1 and V is TRBV28, with TRBD1 matching over 7 bases. V gave up 2 bases and J gave up 10 bases; unmatched junction bases: 10. CDR1 is MDHEN and CDR2 is SYDVKM in the germline V gene. The CDR3 is 14 residues long. The CDR3 bases are TGTGCCAGCAGTTTACAGGGGGTCGCGTACGGAGCTTTCTTT. Amino acids: CASSLQGVAYGAFF.

The V call is TRBV7-2, the J call TRBJ1-3; D perhaps matches TRBD1 (6 bases). CDR3 length equals 17 residues. The germline V gene has CDR1 SGHTA and CDR2 FQGNSA. V shed 4 bases and J shed 7 bases, with 23 bases lying between them. The CDR3 region is CASSSGGRGLIGNTIYF. CDR3 nucleotide sequence: TGTGCCAGCAGCTCGGGGGGCAGGGGACTAATCGGGAACACCATATATTTT.

The J gene is TRBJ2-2, the V gene TRBV5-1; the D gene is possibly TRBD1 (6 bases). The V end lost 5 bases, the J end lost 3 bases, and 11 bases lay between the germline ends. This CDR3 comprises 14 residues. Germline loops: CDR1 SGHRS, CDR2 YFSETQ. The CDR3 region has the DNA TGCGCCAGCAGTTTTCCAGGGGACACCGGGGAGCTGTTTTTT. Residues: CASSFPGDTGELFF.

The chain has TRBV6-5 and TRBJ2-2, with a weak D call TRBD1 (7 bases). Germline V gene data show CDR1 as MNHEY and CDR2 as SVGAGI. V was trimmed by 2 bases and J by 5 bases, leaving 15 bases between them. The CDR3 runs to 16 residues. DNA of the CDR3: TGTGCCAGCAGTTACGCGCAGGGGGGTTGGACCGGGGAGCTGTTTTTT. Protein sequence: CASSYAQGGWTGELFF.

The gene calls are TRBV5-1 and TRBJ2-7; possibly TRBD1 for D (5 bases). Trimming took 0 bases from V and 4 from J, leaving 14 bases between them. CDR3 length: 15 amino acids. Germline V lookup: CDR1 SGHRS, CDR2 YFSETQ. The CDR3 is CASSLVAGSGYEQYF. CDR3 nucleotides: TGCGCCAGCAGCTTGGTAGCAGGGTCAGGGTACGAGCAGTACTTC.

In this sample, this clone turned up a few times. The V and J genes are TRBV7-2 and TRBJ2-2, with D possibly matching TRBD1 (5 bases). The CDR3 runs to 15 residues. Germline V gene sequence: CDR1 SGHTA, CDR2 FQGNSA. Trimming stripped 4 bases from V and 5 bases from J, with 14 bases between. The CDR3 sequence is CASSYPDSATGELFF. The CDR3 DNA reads TGTGCCAGCAGCTACCCTGACAGCGCAACCGGGGAGCTGTTTTTT.

V usage is TRBV14 and J usage is TRBJ2-1; D gene ambiguous. The germline gives CDR1 SGHDN, CDR2 FVKESK. V lost 4 bases to trimming and J lost 1 base, with 14 bases between them. This CDR3 is 16 amino acids long. CDR3 sequence: CASSRISVRSYNEQFF. The CDR3 DNA sequence: TGTGCCAGCAGCCGAATCAGCGTGCGGTCCTACAATGAGCAGTTCTTC. The whole variable domain, filled in from reference TRBV14 and TRBJ2-1, reads EAGVTQFPSHSVIEKGQTVTLRCDPISGHDNLYWYRRVMGKEIKFLLHFVKESKQDESGMPNNRFLAERTGGTYSTLKVQPAELEDSGVYFCASSRISVRSYNEQFFGPGTRLTVL.

This clone was seen a handful of times. This rearrangement joins TRBV19 to TRBJ1-5, with D unclear. This CDR3 contains 15 residues. Trimming removed 3 bases from V and 1 base from J, with 10 bases in between. The germline V gene has CDR1 LNHDA and CDR2 SQIVND (reference sequence). The chain's CDR3 is CASSMGERSNQPQHF. The CDR3 DNA reads TGTGCCAGTAGTATGGGAGAACGGAGCAATCAGCCCCAGCATTTT.

This clone has a single count. This chain connects TRBV19 to TRBJ1-1, with D possibly TRBD1 on 5 matching bases. This CDR3 has 14 residues. From germline, CDR1 is LNHDA and CDR2 SQIVND (reference sequence). Trimming stripped 4 bases from V and 3 bases from J, with 12 bases between. In nucleotides, the CDR3 is TGTGCCAGTAGTAACCCCACAGGTTACACTGAAGCTTTCTTT. This codes for CASSNPTGYTEAFF.